The clone carrying this T cell receptor beta chain was observed a handful of times. The source of the sample is a study of blood T cell repertoires in COVID-19. For the study at large: PBMCs, B-cell-depleted T cells, or T cells provided the cDNA or gDNA that made up the material.

The CDR3 runs 14 residues. V lost 6 bases to trimming and J lost 4 bases, with 15 bases between them. Per the germline V gene, CDR1 is LNHDA and CDR2 is SQIVND (reference sequence). Clones were read by immunoSEQ multiplex PCR, and TCRdb kept only the in-frame ones, dropping some. Of roughly 120,000 clones listed, 75% to 85% are singletons. Sequenced input: peripheral blood. The receptor was derived from an older woman with acute or convalescent COVID-19. The rearrangement uses TRBV19 and TRBJ1-1; possible D gene TRBD1, 6 bases. CDR3 sequence reads: CASSFSRRGTEAFF. The CDR3 nucleotides read TGTGCCAGTAGCTTCTCCCGCAGGGGCACTGAAGCTTTCTTT.